Here is one T cell receptor (beta chain) with its context. The sample belongs to a study of technical replicates of blood from a few donors. The repertoire was sequenced with immunoSEQ multiplex PCR; TCRdb's copy has only in-frame clones and lacks some. Seen here are 65,000 to 85,000 clones, around 92% observed once, and the top ten hold 0.37%. This CDR3 is 15 amino acids long. Germline CDR1 reads SNHLY; CDR2 reads FYNNEI. The V gene lost 5 bases and the J gene lost 2 bases, with 16 bases spanning the gap. V usage is TRBV2 and J usage is TRBJ2-7; D perhaps matches TRBD2 (7 bases). The specimen was T cells isolated from PBMCs. This clonotype originated in a human donor in good health. The DNA for the CDR3 is TGTGCCAGCAGTATTACAGGGAGGGGTCCCTACGAGCAGTACTTC. Translation gives CASSITGRGPYEQYF. Full variable domain (remainder filled in from reference TRBV2 and TRBJ2-7): EPEVTQTPSHQVTQMGQEVILRCVPISNHLYFYWYRQILGQKVEFLVSFYNNEISEKSEIFDDQFSVERPDGSNFTLKIRSTKLEDSAMYFCASSITGRGPYEQYFGPGTRLTVT.